This T cell receptor (beta chain) was observed in a study of CD8 T cells in ankylosing spondylitis. Study findings and constraints: Reportedly, significant enrichment of disease-linked clones occurred in matched ankylosing spondylitis synovial fluid. Peripheral blood samples showed relatively rare disease-linked clones, and these clones were CD8+. Previously reported in reactive arthritis synovial fluid and blood were some of the motif variants.

The CDR3 is 16 residues long. The germline gives CDR1 LNHNV, CDR2 YYDKDF (reference sequence). Trimming removed 1 base at V and 2 bases at J, with 12 bases between. Generation of TCR beta libraries employed quantitative 5'-RACE incorporating molecular barcodes. Using its own MiXCR run on the 5' RACE reads, TCRdb lists one record per CDR3 protein. The table lists approximately 31,000 distinct CDR3 sequences, approximately 28% of them singletons, with 45% in the top ten. In the case of this clonotype: Its antigen is not known.

The TCR comes from a male donor with ankylosing spondylitis. Sequencing used synovial fluid, either unsorted or a sorted T cell fraction (not recorded which). The chain uses TRBV15 and TRBJ1-3, with D perhaps TRBD1 (6 bases). CDR3 sequence: CATSRVLQGAGNTIYF. DNA of the CDR3: TGTGCCACCAGCAGAGTTTTACAGGGCGCTGGAAACACCATATATTTT.